A selection of T cell receptor beta chains follows, all from one sample in a study of cytomegalovirus exposure and HLA in healthy donors. Repertoires were generated with immunoSEQ multiplex PCR, while TCRdb's copy carries only in-frame clones and drops some. The data contain 80,000 to 90,000 clones, more than 60% of them singletons. The specimen sequenced was PBMCs. Receptor source: a man aged 30 to 45 in good health and CMV-seronegative. Both conserved end residues are part of each CDR3. Fields, in order: clone size, V gene, J gene, D gene, CDR3 DNA, CDR3 protein. A D gene is named only where the DNA matches it firmly. Size values are once, few and many counts, or a class for expanded clones, and some rows have none.

NA	TRBV30	TRBJ1-2	NA	TGTGCCTGGAGATTTGGGCTCAGGGTAAATCGGCACTATGGCTACACCTTC	CAWRFGLRVNRHYGYTF
NA	TRBV5-1	TRBJ1-1	NA	TGCGCCAGCAGCTCTGGCTTTACAGGGTTCATGAACACTGAAGCTTTCTTT	CASSSGFTGFMNTEAFF
NA	TRBV30	TRBJ1-4	NA	TGTGCCTGGAGTCTTTTGGGTACAGGGGAAAAACTGTTTTTT	CAWSLLGTGEKLFF
NA	TRBV29-1	TRBJ1-1	NA	TGCAGCGTTCAGAAAAGCACTGAAGCTTTCTTT	CSVQKSTEAFF
NA	TRBV7-9	TRBJ2-7	TRBD1	TGTGCCAGCAGCCTCGGGACAGGGGGTCGAGAGCAGTACTTC	CASSLGTGGREQYF
NA	TRBV2	TRBJ2-7	NA	TGTGCCAGCAAGCACGGGACAACCCTCACCTACGAGCAGTACTTC	CASKHGTTLTYEQYF
NA	TRBV6-5	TRBJ2-1	TRBD1	TGTGCCAGCAGACTTGGGACAGGGGATCACAATGAGCAGTTCTTC	CASRLGTGDHNEQFF
NA	TRBV19	TRBJ1-1	TRBD1	TGTGCCAGTACTTCGACAGGGTTCATGAACACTGAAGCTTTCTTT	CASTSTGFMNTEAFF
few	TRBV7-2	TRBJ1-1	NA	TGTGCCAGCAGCTTAGCAGGGGGGAACACTGAAGCTTTCTTT	CASSLAGGNTEAFF
NA	TRBV7-8	TRBJ1-5	NA	TGTGCCAGCAGCTCGTATAGCAATCAGCCCCAGCATTTT	CASSSYSNQPQHF
NA	TRBV29-1	TRBJ1-4	NA	TGCAGCGCACGGGGGGGCGGGGGTGAAAAACTGTTTTTT	CSARGGGGEKLFF